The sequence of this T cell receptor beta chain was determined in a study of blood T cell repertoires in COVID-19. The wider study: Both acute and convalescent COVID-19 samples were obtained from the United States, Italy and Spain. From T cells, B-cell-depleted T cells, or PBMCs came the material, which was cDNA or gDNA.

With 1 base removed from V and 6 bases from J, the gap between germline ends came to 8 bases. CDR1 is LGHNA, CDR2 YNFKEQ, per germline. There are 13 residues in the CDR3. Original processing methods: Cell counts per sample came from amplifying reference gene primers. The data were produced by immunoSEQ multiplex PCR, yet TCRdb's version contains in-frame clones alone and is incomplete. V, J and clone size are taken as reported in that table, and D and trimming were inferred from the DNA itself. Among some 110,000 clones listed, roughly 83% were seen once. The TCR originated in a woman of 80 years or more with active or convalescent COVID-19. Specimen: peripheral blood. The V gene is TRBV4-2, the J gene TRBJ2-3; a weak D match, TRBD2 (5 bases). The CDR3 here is CASSQGGPDTQYF. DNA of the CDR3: TGTGCCAGCAGCCAAGGCGGGCCCGATACGCAGTATTTT.